The 7 T cell receptor beta chains presented below share a single source sample, sequenced in a study of T cell responses to AZD1222 COVID-19 vaccine. The repertoire was sequenced with immunoSEQ multiplex PCR; TCRdb's copy has only in-frame clones and lacks some. The sample consists of roughly 150,000 clones, roughly 90% of them appearing once. This specimen was peripheral blood, taken on day 0 of AZD1222 vaccination. Receptors were obtained from an adult in good health.

The gene calls are TRBV4-2 and TRBJ2-3; TRBD1 matches 10 bases. The V gene's germline CDR1 is LGHNA and CDR2 YNFKEQ. Unmatched junction bases numbered 10, after V lost 6 bases and J lost 1 base. This CDR3 is 17 amino acids long. The CDR3 protein is CASRTEGTGVRTDTQYF. For the CDR3, the DNA is TGTGCCAGCAGAACGGAGGGGACAGGGGTCCGCACAGATACGCAGTATTTT.

V gene TRBV28 combines with J gene TRBJ2-7; D gene ambiguous. Trimming left V 3 bases short and J 3 bases short, with 12 bases between. The CDR3 totals 14 residues. CDR1 and CDR2 from the germline V gene are MDHEN and SYDVKM. The CDR3 DNA sequence: TGTGCCAGCAGTTTCAAAGGGTCCCTCTACGAGCAGTACTTC. Protein: CASSFKGSLYEQYF. Based on the CDR3 plus reference TRBV28 and TRBJ2-7, the full variable domain is DVKVTQSSRYLVKRTGEKVFLECVQDMDHENMFWYRQDPGLGLRLIYFSYDVKMKEKGDIPEGYSVSREKKERFSLILESASTNQTSMYLCASSFKGSLYEQYFGPGTRLTVT.

The V call is TRBV28, the J call TRBJ2-1, with D perhaps matching TRBD1 or TRBD2 (5 bases each). CDR1 is MDHEN and CDR2 is SYDVKM in the germline V gene. Trimming left V 8 bases short and J 8 bases short, with 10 bases between. The CDR3 totals 11 residues. Here the CDR3 reads CASFEGYEQFF. CDR3 nucleotides: TGTGCCAGCTTTGAGGGGTATGAGCAGTTCTTC.

The chain joins TRBV7-8 to TRBJ1-5, with a weak D call TRBD1 (5 bases). The CDR3 runs 15 residues. The V end lost 4 bases, the J end lost 5 bases, and 15 bases lay between the germline ends. Germline CDR1 is SGHVS and CDR2 is FQNEAQ. In DNA form, the CDR3 reads TGTGCCAGCAGCTCCTCCGGGACTGGATATCAGCCCCAGCATTTT. This gives the protein CASSSSGTGYQPQHF.

CDR3 sequence reads: CASSWGVHQHF. CDR3 coding DNA: TGTGCCAGCAGCTGGGGTGTCCACCAGCATTTT. The chain employs TRBV11-2 and TRBJ1-5; unclear D gene. CDR3 length: 11 residues. Germline V gene sequence: CDR1 SGHAT, CDR2 FQNNGV. Trimming left V 4 bases short and J 12 bases short, with 10 bases between.

This sequence joins TRBV2 and TRBJ1-1, with 9 bases that match TRBD1. The germline CDR1 and CDR2 sequences are SNHLY and FYNNEI. This CDR3 is built from 16 residues. Unmatched junction bases numbered 6, after V lost 4 bases and J lost 0 bases. The CDR3 DNA follows: TGTGCCAGCAGTGGGGGACAGGGAACGATGAACACTGAAGCTTTCTTT. This sequence encodes CASSGGQGTMNTEAFF.

The rearrangement links TRBV6-5 to TRBJ1-5; unclear D gene. The germline CDR1 and CDR2 sequences are MNHEY and SVGAGI. There are 15 residues in the CDR3. Between the trimmed V and J ends, which lost 10 bases and 0 bases, there was a span of 16 bases. CDR3 in amino acids: CATLRQVNSNQPQHF. The CDR3 DNA is TGTGCCACCCTTCGGCAGGTCAATAGCAATCAGCCCCAGCATTTT.